The entry below gives a single T cell receptor beta chain sequence along with its context. Its target is unknown. Extraction of RNA preceded its reverse transcription into cDNA, which served as the sequencing template. The method was immunoSEQ multiplex PCR; TCRdb's version includes in-frame clones alone and lacks a portion of them. The sample lists 150,000 to 200,000 clones, around 71% seen once, with over 9.5% in the top ten. The study team obtained lesional scalp punch biopsies and peripheral blood from alopecia areata patients. This sample is part of a study of CD8+ T cells in alopecia areata. Background on the study: People stayed on tofacitinib for 6 to 18 months, then stopped the drug for 6 months.

Findings of the study overall: TCRs were shared less clearly across patients than in mice, possibly for HLA-related reasons.

The V and J ends lost 7 bases and 4 bases respectively, with 16 bases between them. This CDR3 has 13 amino acids. In germline, CDR1 is SQVTM, CDR2 ANQGSEA. The genes are TRBV29-1 and TRBJ1-1; a weak D match, TRBD1 (5 bases). The sample in question was CD8+ T cells sorted from blood, obtained at week 0. The clonotype comes from a human donor with alopecia areata. The CDR3 bases are TGCAGCGGTGACGTGGGGGTGACCACTGAAGCTTTCTTT. This translates into CSGDVGVTTEAFF.